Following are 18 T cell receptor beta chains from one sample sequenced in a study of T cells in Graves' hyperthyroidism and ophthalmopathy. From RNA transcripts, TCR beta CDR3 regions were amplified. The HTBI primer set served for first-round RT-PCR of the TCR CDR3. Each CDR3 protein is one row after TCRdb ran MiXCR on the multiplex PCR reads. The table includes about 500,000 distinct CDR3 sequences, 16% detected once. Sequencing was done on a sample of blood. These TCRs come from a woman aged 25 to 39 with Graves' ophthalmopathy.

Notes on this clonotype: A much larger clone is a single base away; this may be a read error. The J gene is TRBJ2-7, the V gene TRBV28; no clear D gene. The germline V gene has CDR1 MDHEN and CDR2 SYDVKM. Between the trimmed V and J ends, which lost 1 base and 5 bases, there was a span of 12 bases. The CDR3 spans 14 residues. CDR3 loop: CASSLLSGKNEQYF. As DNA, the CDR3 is TGTGCCAGCAGTTTATTGTCAGGAAAGAACGAGCAGTACTTC.

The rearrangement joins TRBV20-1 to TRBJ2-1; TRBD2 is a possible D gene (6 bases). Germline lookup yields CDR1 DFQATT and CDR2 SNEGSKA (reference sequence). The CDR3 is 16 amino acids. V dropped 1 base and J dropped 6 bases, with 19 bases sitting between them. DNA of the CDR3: TGCAGTGCTAGAGTTCCCCGGGACTCTCCACCCAATGAGCAGTTCTTC. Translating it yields CSARVPRDSPPNEQFF.

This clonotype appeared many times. This CDR3 reads CASTRTGNYEQYF. CDR3 DNA: TGTGCCAGCACCAGGACAGGGAACTACGAGCAGTACTTC. The chain uses TRBV6-1 and TRBJ2-7; 8 nucleotides line up with TRBD1. The V gene end was trimmed by 7 bases and the J gene end by 3 bases; junction bases not matched to a gene: 5. Germline CDR1 is MNHNS and CDR2 is SASEGT. This CDR3 comprises 13 residues.

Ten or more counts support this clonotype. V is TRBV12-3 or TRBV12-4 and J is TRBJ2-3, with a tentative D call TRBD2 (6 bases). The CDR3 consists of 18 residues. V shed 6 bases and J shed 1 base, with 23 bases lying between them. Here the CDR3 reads CASSLLNRMVAGTDTQYF. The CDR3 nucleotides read TGTGCCAGCAGCCTACTAAACCGTATGGTAGCGGGCACAGATACGCAGTATTTT.

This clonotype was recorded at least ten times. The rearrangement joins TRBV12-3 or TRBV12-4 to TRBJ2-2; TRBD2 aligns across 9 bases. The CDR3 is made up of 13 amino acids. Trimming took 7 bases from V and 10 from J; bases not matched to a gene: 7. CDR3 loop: CASTLAGEVELFF. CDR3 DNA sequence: TGTGCCAGCACCTTAGCGGGAGAGGTGGAGCTGTTTTTT.

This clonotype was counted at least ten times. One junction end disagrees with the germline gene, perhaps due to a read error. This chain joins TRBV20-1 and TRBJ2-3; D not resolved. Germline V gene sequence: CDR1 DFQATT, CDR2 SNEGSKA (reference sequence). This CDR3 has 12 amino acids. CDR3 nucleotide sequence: TGCAGTGCAAGAGGAGATCCAGATACGCAGTATTTT. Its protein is CSARGDPDTQYF.

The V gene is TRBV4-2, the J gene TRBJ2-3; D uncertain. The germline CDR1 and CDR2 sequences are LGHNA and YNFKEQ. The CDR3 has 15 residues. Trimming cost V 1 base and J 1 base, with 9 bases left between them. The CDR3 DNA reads TGTGCCAGCAGCCAAGTCGGCTCCGGCACAGATACGCAGTATTTT. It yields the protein CASSQVGSGTDTQYF.

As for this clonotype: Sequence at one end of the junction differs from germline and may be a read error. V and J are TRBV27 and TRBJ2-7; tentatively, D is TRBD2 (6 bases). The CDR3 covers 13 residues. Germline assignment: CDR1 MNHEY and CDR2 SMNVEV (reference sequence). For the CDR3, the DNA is TGTGCCAGCACTTTAGCGGTAACCTACGAGCAGTACTTC. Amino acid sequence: CASTLAVTYEQYF.

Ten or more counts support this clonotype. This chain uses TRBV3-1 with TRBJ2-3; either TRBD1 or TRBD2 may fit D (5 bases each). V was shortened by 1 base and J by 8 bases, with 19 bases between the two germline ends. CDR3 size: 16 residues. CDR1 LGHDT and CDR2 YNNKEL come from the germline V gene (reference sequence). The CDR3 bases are TGTGCCAGCAGCCAAGGAGCGGCAGAGGGGCATGGTACGCAGTATTTT. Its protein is CASSQGAAEGHGTQYF.

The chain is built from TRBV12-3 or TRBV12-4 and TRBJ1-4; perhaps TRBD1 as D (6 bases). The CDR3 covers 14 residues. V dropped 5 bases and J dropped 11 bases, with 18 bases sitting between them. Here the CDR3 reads CASSLNGGASKLFF. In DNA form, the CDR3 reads TGTGCCAGCAGTCTCAATGGGGGCGCGTCGAAACTGTTTTTT.

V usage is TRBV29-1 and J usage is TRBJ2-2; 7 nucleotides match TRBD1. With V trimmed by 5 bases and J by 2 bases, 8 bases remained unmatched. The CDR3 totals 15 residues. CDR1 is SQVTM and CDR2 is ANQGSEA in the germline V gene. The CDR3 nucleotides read TGCAGCGTTCACTTGGGGGACAGCAACACCGGGGAGCTGTTTTTT. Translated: CSVHLGDSNTGELFF.

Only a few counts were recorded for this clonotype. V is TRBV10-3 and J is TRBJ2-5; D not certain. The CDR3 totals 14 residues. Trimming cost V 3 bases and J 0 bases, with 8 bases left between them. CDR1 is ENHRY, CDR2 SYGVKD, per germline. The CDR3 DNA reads TGTGCCATCAGTGATATTGGAAACCAAGAGACCCAGTACTTC. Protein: CAISDIGNQETQYF.

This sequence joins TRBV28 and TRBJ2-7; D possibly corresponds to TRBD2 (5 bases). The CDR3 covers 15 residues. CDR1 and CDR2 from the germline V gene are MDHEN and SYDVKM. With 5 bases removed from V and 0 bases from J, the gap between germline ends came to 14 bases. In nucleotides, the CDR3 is TGTGCCAGCAGTCCCGGACTTACCCGCTCCTACGAGCAGTACTTC. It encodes CASSPGLTRSYEQYF. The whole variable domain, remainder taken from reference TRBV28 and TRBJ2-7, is DVKVTQSSRYLVKRTGEKVFLECVQDMDHENMFWYRQDPGLGLRLIYFSYDVKMKEKGDIPEGYSVSREKKERFSLILESASTNQTSMYLCASSPGLTRSYEQYFGPGTRLTVT.

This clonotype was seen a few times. CDR3 region: CSASSSGSTGTQYF. The CDR3 bases are TGCAGTGCTAGTTCCAGCGGGAGCACCGGGACCCAGTACTTC. The V call is TRBV20-1, the J call TRBJ2-5, with 8 positions matching TRBD2. From germline, CDR1 is DFQATT and CDR2 SNEGSKA (reference sequence). V dropped 3 bases and J dropped 7; count of bases not matched to a gene: 10. CDR3 size: 14 residues.

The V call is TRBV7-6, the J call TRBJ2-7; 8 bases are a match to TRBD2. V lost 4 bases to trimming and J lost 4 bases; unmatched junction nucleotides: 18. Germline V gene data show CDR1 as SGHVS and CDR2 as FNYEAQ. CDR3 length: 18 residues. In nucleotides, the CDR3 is TGTGCCAGCAGCTCCCACCTCCCCTCGGCGGGAGGTGGTTACGAGCAGTACTTC. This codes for CASSSHLPSAGGGYEQYF.

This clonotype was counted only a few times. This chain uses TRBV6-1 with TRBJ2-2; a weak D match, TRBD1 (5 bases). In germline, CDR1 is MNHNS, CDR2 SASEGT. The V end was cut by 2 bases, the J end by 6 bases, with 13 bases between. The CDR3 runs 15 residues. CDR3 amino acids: CASSENFPQAGELFF. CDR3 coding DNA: TGTGCCAGCAGTGAAAATTTCCCACAGGCCGGGGAGCTGTTTTTT.

The CDR3 region has the DNA TGCAGTGCTAGTAAAGCAAATACGCAGTATTTT. It translates to CSASKANTQYF. The chain employs TRBV20-1 and TRBJ2-3; D gene ambiguous. The CDR3 spans 11 residues. V lost 3 bases and J lost 7, with 8 bases in between. Per germline, CDR1 DFQATT and CDR2 SNEGSKA (reference sequence).

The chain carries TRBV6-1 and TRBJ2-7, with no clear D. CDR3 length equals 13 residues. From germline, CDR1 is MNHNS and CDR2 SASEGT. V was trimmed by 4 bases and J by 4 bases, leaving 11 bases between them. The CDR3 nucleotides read TGTGCCAGCAGTGTACAGAATGATTACGAGCAGTACTTC. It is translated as CASSVQNDYEQYF.